The sequence of this T cell receptor beta chain was determined in a study of T cell responses to AZD1222 COVID-19 vaccine. As for the study in general: Pooled samples include second doses given at about 4 or 12 weeks.

Deletions cut 5 bases from V and 5 bases from J, with 10 bases between. Germline V gives CDR1 SGHTS, CDR2 YDEGEE. The CDR3 is made up of 12 amino acids. Regarding this clone: Antigen unknown.

Clones were sequenced by immunoSEQ multiplex PCR, and TCRdb holds only the in-frame ones, with some missing. The sample has roughly 120,000 clones; roughly 84% are singletons. Study conclusions and caveats: CD4 TCRs covered the whole spike, strongest at regions 160-218 and 743-854. The donor group comprised mostly white British people and more females; the analysis possibly underestimated clonal diversity. All repertoire sampling was performed exclusively after the peak T cell response.

The sequence was collected from an adult in good health. V and J are TRBV5-8 and TRBJ1-1, with TRBD1 as a possible D gene (5 bases). Sample: peripheral blood, taken on day 0 of AZD1222 vaccination. The CDR3 region has the DNA TGTGCCAGCAGTACTGGGGGTACTGAAGCTTTCTTT. Translated: CASSTGGTEAFF.